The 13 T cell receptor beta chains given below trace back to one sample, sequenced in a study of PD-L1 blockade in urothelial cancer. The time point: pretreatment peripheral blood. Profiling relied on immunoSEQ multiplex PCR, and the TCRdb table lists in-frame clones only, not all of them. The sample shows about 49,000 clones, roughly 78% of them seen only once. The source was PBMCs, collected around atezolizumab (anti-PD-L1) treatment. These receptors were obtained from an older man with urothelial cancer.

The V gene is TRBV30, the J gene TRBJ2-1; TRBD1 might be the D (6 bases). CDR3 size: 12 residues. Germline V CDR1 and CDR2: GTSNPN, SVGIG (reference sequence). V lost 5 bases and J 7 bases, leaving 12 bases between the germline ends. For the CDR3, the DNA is TGTGCCTGGGGCCTTACAGGGAATGAGCAGTTCTTC. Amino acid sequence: CAWGLTGNEQFF.

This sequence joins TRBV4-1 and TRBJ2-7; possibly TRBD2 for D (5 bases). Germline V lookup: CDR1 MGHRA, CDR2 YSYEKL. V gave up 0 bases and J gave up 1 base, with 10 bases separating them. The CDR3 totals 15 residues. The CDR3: CASSQDIRTSYEQYF. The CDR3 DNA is TGCGCCAGCAGCCAAGATATCAGGACTTCCTACGAGCAGTACTTC.

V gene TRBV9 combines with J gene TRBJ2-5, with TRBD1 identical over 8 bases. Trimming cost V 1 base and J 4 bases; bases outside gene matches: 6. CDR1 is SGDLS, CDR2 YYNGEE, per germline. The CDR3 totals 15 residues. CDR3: CASSVQGAPGETQYF. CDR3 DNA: TGTGCCAGCAGCGTACAGGGGGCGCCGGGAGAGACCCAGTACTTC.

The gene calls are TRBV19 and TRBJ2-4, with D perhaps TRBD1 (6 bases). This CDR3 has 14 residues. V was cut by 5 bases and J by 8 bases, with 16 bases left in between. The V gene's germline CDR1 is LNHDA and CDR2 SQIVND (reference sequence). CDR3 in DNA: TGTGCCAGTAGTTTACAGGGAGAACGGGACATTCAGTACTTC. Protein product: CASSLQGERDIQYF.

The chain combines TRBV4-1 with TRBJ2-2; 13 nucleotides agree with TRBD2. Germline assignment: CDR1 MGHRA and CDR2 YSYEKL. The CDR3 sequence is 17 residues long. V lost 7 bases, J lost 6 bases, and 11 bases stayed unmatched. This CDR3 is CASTPMGTSGRAGELFF. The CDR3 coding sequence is TGCGCCAGCACCCCCATGGGAACTAGCGGGAGGGCCGGGGAGCTGTTTTTT.

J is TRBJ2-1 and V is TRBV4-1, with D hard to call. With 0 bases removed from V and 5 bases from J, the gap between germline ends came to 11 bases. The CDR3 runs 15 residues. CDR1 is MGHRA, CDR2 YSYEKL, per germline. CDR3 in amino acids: CASSQDLYYNNEQFF. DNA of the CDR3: TGCGCCAGCAGCCAAGATCTTTACTATAACAATGAGCAGTTCTTC.

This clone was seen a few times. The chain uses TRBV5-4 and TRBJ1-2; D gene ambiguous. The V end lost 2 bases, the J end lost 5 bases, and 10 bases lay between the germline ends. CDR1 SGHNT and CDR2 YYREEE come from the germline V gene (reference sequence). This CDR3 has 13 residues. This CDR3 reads CASSFEQSYGYTF. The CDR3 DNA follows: TGTGCCAGCAGCTTTGAACAGAGTTATGGCTACACCTTC.

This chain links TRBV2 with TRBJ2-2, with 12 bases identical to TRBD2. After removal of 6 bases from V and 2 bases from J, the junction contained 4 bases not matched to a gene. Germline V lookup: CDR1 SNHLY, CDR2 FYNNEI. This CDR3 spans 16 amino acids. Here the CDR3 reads CASRSLAGGNTGELFF. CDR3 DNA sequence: TGTGCCAGCAGATCACTAGCGGGAGGAAACACCGGGGAGCTGTTTTTT.

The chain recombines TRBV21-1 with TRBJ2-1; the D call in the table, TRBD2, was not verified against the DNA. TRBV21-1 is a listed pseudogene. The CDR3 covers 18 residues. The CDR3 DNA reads TGTGCCAGCAGCAGGGGACTAGCGGGAGGGAAATCCTACAATGAGCAGTTCTTC. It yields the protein CASSRGLAGGKSYNEQFF.

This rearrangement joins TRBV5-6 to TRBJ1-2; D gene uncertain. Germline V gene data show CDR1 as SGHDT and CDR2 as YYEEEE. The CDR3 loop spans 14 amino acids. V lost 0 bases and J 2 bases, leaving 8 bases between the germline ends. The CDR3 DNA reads TGTGCCAGCAGCTTGGCGGGTCGAAACTATGGCTACACCTTC. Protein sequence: CASSLAGRNYGYTF.

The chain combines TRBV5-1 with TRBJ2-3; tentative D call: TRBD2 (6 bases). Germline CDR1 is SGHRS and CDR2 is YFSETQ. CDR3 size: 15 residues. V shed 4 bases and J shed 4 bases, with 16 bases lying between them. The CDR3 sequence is CASSIGGASSDTQYF. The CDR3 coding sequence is TGCGCCAGCAGCATTGGCGGGGCCAGCTCAGATACGCAGTATTTT.

CDR3 residues: CASRHQGIWETQYF. DNA of the CDR3: TGTGCCAGCAGACACCAGGGTATATGGGAGACCCAGTACTTC. The chain uses TRBV27 and TRBJ2-5; the D gene is possibly TRBD1 (5 bases). The CDR3 runs to 14 residues. Trimming removed 6 bases from V and 5 bases from J, with 16 bases in between. Germline CDR1 MNHEY, CDR2 SMNVEV (reference sequence).

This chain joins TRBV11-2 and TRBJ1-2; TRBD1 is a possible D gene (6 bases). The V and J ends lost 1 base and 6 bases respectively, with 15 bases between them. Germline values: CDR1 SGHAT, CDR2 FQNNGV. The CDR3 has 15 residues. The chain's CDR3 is CASSLGWGRGDGYTF. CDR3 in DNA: TGTGCCAGCAGCTTAGGTTGGGGCAGGGGAGATGGCTACACCTTC.